This TCR beta chain was found in a study of read filtering for tumor transcriptome and immune sequencing. This clonotype was counted ten times or more. At one end the junction does not follow the germline gene, possibly because of a read error. Germline CDR1 and CDR2: SGHRS and YFSETQ. The CDR3 sequence is 13 residues long. This library used roughly 400 ng RNA and molecular barcoded adaptors spanning alpha/delta and beta/gamma chains. A single record per CDR3 protein comes from TCRdb applying MiXCR to the reads. Found here are approximately 24,000 distinct CDR3 sequences, 22% of them singletons; the top ten hold 40% to 55%.

The clonotype was recovered from a donor at least 40 years old with multiple myeloma. The chain is built from TRBV5-1 and TRBJ2-2; D might be TRBD2 (5 bases). The source material was a population of CD138-negative cells sorted from bone marrow. CDR3 sequence: CASSLDGVGELFF. DNA of the CDR3: TGCGCCAGCAGTTTGGACGGGGTCGGGGAGCTGTTTTTT.